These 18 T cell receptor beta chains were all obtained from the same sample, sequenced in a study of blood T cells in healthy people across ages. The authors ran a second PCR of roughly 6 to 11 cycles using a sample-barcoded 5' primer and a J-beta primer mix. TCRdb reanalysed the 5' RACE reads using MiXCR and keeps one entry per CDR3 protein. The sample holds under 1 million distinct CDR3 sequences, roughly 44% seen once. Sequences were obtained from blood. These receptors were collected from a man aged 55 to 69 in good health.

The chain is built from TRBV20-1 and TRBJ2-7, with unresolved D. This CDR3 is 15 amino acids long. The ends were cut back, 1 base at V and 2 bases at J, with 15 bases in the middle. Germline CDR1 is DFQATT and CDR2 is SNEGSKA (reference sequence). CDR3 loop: CSARGDRNPPYEQYF. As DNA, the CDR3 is TGCAGTGCTAGAGGAGATAGGAACCCCCCCTACGAGCAGTACTTC.

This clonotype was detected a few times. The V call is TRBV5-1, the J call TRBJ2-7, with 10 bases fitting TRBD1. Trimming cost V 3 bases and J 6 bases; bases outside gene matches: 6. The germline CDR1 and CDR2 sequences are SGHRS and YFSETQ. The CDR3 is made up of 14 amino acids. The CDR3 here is CASSWTGQGCEQYF. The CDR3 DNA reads TGCGCCAGCAGCTGGACGGGACAGGGGTGCGAGCAGTACTTC.

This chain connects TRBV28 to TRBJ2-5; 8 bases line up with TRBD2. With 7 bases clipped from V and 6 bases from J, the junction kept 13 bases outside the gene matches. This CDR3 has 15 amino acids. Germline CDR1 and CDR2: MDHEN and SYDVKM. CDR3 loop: CASNMRGSGEKTQYF. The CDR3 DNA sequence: TGTGCCAGCAATATGCGGGGTAGCGGGGAAAAGACCCAGTACTTC.

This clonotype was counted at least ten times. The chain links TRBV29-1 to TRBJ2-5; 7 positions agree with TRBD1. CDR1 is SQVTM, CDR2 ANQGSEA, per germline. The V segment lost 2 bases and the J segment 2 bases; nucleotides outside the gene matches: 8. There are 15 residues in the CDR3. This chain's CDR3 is CSVELRGRGQETQYF. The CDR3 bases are TGCAGCGTTGAACTCCGGGGCAGGGGGCAAGAGACCCAGTACTTC.

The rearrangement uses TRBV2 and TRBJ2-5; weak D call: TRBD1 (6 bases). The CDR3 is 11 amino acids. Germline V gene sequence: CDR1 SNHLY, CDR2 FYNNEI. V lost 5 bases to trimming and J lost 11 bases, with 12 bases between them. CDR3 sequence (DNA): TGTGCCAGCAGTCCCAGGGGCGCGCAGTACTTC. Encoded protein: CASSPRGAQYF.

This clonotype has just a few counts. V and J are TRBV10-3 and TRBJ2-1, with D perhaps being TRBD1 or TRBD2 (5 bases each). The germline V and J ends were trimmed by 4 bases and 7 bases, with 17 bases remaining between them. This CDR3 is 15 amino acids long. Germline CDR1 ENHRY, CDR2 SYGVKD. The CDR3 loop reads CAISGGARRGNEQFF. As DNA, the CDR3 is TGTGCCATCAGTGGAGGGGCAAGAAGGGGTAATGAGCAGTTCTTC.

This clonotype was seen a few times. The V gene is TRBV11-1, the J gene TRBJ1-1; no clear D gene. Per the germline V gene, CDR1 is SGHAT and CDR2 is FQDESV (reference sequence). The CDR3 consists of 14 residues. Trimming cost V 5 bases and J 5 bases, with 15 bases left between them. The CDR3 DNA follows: TGTGCCAGCAGCAGAGGTAGGGTGGGGACTGAAGCTTTCTTT. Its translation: CASSRGRVGTEAFF.

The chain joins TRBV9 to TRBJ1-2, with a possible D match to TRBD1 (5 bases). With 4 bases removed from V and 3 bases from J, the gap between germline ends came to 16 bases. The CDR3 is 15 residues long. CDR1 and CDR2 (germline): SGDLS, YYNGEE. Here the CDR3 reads CASSPHGGADYGYTF. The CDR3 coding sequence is TGTGCCAGCAGCCCCCATGGGGGTGCAGACTATGGCTACACCTTC.

The CDR3 loop is CSVDLVSGVNEQFF. The CDR3 nucleotides are TGCAGCGTTGATCTTGTTAGCGGGGTAAATGAGCAGTTCTTC. V gene TRBV29-1 combines with J gene TRBJ2-1, with 8 bases identical to TRBD2. Trimming at V came to 3 bases and at J to 7 bases, leaving 8 bases not matched to a gene. The CDR3 extends over 14 amino acids. The germline V gene has CDR1 SQVTM and CDR2 ANQGSEA.

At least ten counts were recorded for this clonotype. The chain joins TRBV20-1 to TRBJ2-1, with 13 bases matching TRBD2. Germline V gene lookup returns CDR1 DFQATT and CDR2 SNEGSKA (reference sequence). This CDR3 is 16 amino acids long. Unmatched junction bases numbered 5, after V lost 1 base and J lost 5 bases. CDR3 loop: CSARGLTSGGHNEQFF. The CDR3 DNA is TGCAGTGCTAGAGGGTTGACTAGCGGGGGGCACAATGAGCAGTTCTTC.

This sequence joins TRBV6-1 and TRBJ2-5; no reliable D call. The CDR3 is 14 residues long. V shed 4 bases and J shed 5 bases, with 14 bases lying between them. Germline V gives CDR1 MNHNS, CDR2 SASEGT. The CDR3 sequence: CASSGVGLGETQYF. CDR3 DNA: TGTGCCAGCAGTGGAGTAGGGCTAGGGGAGACCCAGTACTTC.

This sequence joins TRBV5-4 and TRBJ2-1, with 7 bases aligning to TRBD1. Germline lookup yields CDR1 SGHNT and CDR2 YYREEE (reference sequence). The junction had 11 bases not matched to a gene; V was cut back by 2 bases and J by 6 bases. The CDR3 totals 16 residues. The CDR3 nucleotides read TGTGCCAGCAGCTTTACCGACAGGGCTTTGGGCAATGAGCAGTTCTTC. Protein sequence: CASSFTDRALGNEQFF.

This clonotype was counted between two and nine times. CDR3 amino acids: CASSLGRLAGMGEQFF. The DNA of the CDR3 is TGTGCCAGCAGCTTAGGTCGGCTAGCGGGGATGGGTGAGCAGTTCTTC. The gene calls are TRBV7-9 and TRBJ2-1; 9 bases match TRBD2. The CDR3 length is 16 residues. Trimming removed 1 base from V and 9 bases from J; junction bases left unmatched: 10. Looked up from germline, CDR1 is SEHNR and CDR2 is FQNEAQ (reference sequence).

CDR3 in amino acids: CASSLVFSRGQGLFGYTF. CDR3 DNA sequence: TGTGCCAGCAGCTTAGTTTTCTCCCGTGGGCAGGGTCTTTTTGGCTACACCTTC. The chain has TRBV7-2 and TRBJ1-2; tentative D call: TRBD1 (5 bases). The CDR3 is 18 amino acids. In germline, CDR1 is SGHTA, CDR2 FQGNSA. V gave up 1 base and J gave up 7 bases, with 25 bases separating them.

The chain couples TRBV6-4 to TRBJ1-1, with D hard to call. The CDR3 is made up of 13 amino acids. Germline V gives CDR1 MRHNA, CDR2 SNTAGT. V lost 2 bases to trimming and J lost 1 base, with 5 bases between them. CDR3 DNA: TGTGCCAGCAGTGACGGGTGGAACACTGAAGCTTTCTTT. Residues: CASSDGWNTEAFF.

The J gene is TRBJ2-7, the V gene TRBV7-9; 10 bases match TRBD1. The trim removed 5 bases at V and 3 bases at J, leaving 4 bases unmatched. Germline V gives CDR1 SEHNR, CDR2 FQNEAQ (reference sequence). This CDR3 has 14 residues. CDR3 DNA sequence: TGTGCCAGCAGCATGGGACAGGGGTTCTACGAGCAGTACTTC. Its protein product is CASSMGQGFYEQYF.

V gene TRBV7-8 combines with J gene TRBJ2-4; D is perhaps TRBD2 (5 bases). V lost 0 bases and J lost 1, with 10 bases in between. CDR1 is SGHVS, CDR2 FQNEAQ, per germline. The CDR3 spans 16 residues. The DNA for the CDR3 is TGTGCCAGCAGCTTAGCGCCCGGCGGGGCCAAAAACATTCAGTACTTC. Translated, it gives CASSLAPGGAKNIQYF.

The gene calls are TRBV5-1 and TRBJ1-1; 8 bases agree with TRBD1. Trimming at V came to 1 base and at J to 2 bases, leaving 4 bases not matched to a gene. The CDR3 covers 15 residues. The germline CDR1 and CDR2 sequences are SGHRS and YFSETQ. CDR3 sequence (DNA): TGCGCCAGCAGCTTGAGACAGGGGATAAACACTGAAGCTTTCTTT. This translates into CASSLRQGINTEAFF.